This entry features one T cell receptor (beta chain) sequence. These data are taken from a study of blood T cell repertoires in COVID-19. Background on the study: The study drew acute and convalescent COVID-19 samples from the United States, Italy and Spain. In each case, the material was cDNA or gDNA derived from T cells, B-cell-depleted T cells, or PBMCs.

CDR1 is MGHRA, CDR2 YSYEKL, per germline. Trimming took 0 bases from V and 1 from J; bases not matched to a gene: 4. The CDR3 totals 16 residues. In the authors' workflow: Estimation of nucleated cell counts was performed using reference gene primer amplification. Measured with immunoSEQ multiplex PCR; TCRdb has only the in-frame clones, and not every one. V and J calls and clone size come straight from that table; D and trimming were deduced from the DNA. The sample shows some 100,000 clones, about nine tenths of them seen only once. The chain couples TRBV4-1 to TRBJ1-1; 8 bases are a match to TRBD1. Sequences were obtained from peripheral blood. The source of this sequence is a human donor in a cohort sampled during active COVID-19. CDR3: CASSQDSQGANTEAFF. The CDR3 DNA reads TGCGCCAGCAGCCAAGATTCCCAGGGGGCGAACACTGAAGCTTTCTTT.